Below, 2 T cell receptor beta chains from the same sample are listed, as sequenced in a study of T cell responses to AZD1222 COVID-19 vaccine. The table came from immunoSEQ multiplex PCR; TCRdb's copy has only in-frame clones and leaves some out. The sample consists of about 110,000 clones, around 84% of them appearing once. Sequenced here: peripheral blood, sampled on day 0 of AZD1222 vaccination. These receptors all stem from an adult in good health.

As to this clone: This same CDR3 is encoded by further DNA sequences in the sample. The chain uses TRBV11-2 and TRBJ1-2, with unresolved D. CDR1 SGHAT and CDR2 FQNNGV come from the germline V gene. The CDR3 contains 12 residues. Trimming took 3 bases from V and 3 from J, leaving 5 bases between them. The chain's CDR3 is CASSFRDYGYTF. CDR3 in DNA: TGTGCCAGCAGCTTTAGGGACTATGGCTACACCTTC. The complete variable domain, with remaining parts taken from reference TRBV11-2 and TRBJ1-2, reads EAGVAQSPRYKIIEKRQSVAFWCNPISGHATLYWYQQILGQGPKLLIQFQNNGVVDDSQLPKDRFSAERLKGVDSTLKIQPAKLEDSAVYLCASSFRDYGYTFGSGTRLTVV.

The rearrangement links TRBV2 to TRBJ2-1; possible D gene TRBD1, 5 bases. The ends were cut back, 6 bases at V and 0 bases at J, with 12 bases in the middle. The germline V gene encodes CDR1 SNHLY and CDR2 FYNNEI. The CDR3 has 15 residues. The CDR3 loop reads CASSVQDLSYNEQFF. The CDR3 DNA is TGTGCCAGCAGCGTACAGGACCTCTCCTACAATGAGCAGTTCTTC.